The 19 T cell receptor beta chains below all came from one sample that was sequenced in a study of T cell clonotyping in hematopoietic cell transplantation. This sample's time point: recipient sample about 28 days before transplant, after cytoreduction. Produced via immunoSEQ multiplex PCR; TCRdb's table is partial and in-frame only. The sample contains 46,000 or so clones, more than 75% of which appear only once. Here the sequenced sample was peripheral blood mononuclear cells, taken before stem cell transplant. The source of these receptors is a man between 60 and 75 years old with biphenotypic leukemia. Some clones in this sample may be carry-over from other donors' samples.

The gene calls are TRBV30 and TRBJ2-7; the D gene is possibly TRBD1 (6 bases). The germline V gene encodes CDR1 GTSNPN and CDR2 SVGIG (reference sequence). Trimming took off 7 bases at V and 0 bases at J, with 13 bases between the two ends. The CDR3 runs to 13 residues. Written as DNA, the CDR3 is TGTGCCTTTTCGAGGGGGTACTCCTACGAGCAGTACTTC. This translates into CAFSRGYSYEQYF.

In its sample, this clone was seen once. This rearrangement joins TRBV6-1 to TRBJ1-5, with no clear D. CDR1 MNHNS and CDR2 SASEGT come from the germline V gene. Trimming cost V 3 bases and J 1 base, with 7 bases left between them. The CDR3 covers 14 residues. This CDR3 reads CASSDRGSNQPQHF. The CDR3 nucleotides read TGTGCCAGCAGTGACCGCGGGAGCAATCAGCCCCAGCATTTT.

V and J are TRBV28 and TRBJ1-5; no definite D call. Trimming shortened V by 4 bases and J by 7 bases, and 5 bases separated the two germline ends. Germline CDR1 and CDR2: MDHEN and SYDVKM. This CDR3 spans 11 amino acids. The CDR3, as DNA: TGTGCCAGCAGTTACAGCCAGCCCCAGCATTTT. Amino acids: CASSYSQPQHF.

This clone was observed a handful of times. This chain connects TRBV30 to TRBJ1-1, with D possibly TRBD1 on 6 matching bases. Germline-derived CDR1 and CDR2 are GTSNPN and SVGIG (reference sequence). The CDR3 length is 13 residues. Trimming took off 3 bases at V and 1 base at J, with 9 bases between the two ends. CDR3 sequence (DNA): TGTGCCTGGAGGGAGACAGGGAACACTGAAGCTTTCTTT. As protein: CAWRETGNTEAFF.

The CDR3 reads CAWMLEGYEQYF. The CDR3 bases are TGTGCCTGGATGCTAGAGGGCTACGAGCAGTACTTC. The chain couples TRBV30 to TRBJ2-7, with D perhaps TRBD2 (5 bases). Trimming shortened V by 4 bases and J by 3 bases, and 10 bases separated the two germline ends. The germline gives CDR1 GTSNPN, CDR2 SVGIG (reference sequence). This CDR3 contains 12 residues.

This chain links TRBV2 with TRBJ2-5; no firm D call. The V and J ends lost 5 bases and 5 bases respectively, with 12 bases between them. CDR3 size: 13 residues. Germline V gives CDR1 SNHLY, CDR2 FYNNEI. The CDR3 sequence: CASSRYLEETQYF. For the CDR3, the DNA is TGTGCCAGCAGTAGATATTTGGAGGAGACCCAGTACTTC.

This sequence joins TRBV2 and TRBJ1-2; 8 nucleotides agree with TRBD1. J lost 8 bases, V lost 4 bases, and 6 bases had no gene match. CDR3 size: 13 residues. Germline V lookup: CDR1 SNHLY, CDR2 FYNNEI. In DNA form, the CDR3 reads TGTGCCAGCAGTGCCACAGGGGGGTACGGCTACACCTTC. This encodes CASSATGGYGYTF.

This clone was observed once. J is TRBJ1-4 and V is TRBV19; D is possibly TRBD1 (5 bases). This CDR3 has 15 residues. Germline CDR1 LNHDA, CDR2 SQIVND (reference sequence). Trimming removed 5 bases at V and 0 bases at J, with 10 bases between. CDR3 in amino acids: CASSSGPSTNEKLFF. As DNA, the CDR3 is TGTGCCAGTAGTTCGGGACCGTCAACTAATGAAAAACTGTTTTTT.

The chain links TRBV5-6 to TRBJ2-1; TRBD2 matches 11 bases. This CDR3 contains 15 residues. Germline V CDR1 and CDR2: SGHDT, YYEEEE. The trim removed 2 bases at V and 4 bases at J, leaving 2 bases unmatched. CDR3 region: CASSFTSGSYNEQFF. DNA for the CDR3: TGTGCCAGCAGCTTTACTAGCGGGAGTTACAATGAGCAGTTCTTC.

This chain links TRBV10-3 with TRBJ1-4, with no clear D. The CDR3 consists of 13 residues. Trimming removed 2 bases at V and 8 bases at J, with 9 bases between. CDR1 is ENHRY, CDR2 SYGVKD, per germline. The CDR3 DNA reads as TGTGCCATCAGTGAGGGGCTGGGAGAAAAACTGTTTTTT. Its protein product is CAISEGLGEKLFF.

The chain couples TRBV7-8 to TRBJ1-3; possibly TRBD1 for D (5 bases). Germline loops: CDR1 SGHVS, CDR2 FQNEAQ. The CDR3 has 15 amino acids. V gave up 2 bases and J gave up 4 bases, with 12 bases separating them. CDR3 sequence: CASSLFGGVGNTIYF. CDR3 DNA: TGTGCCAGCAGCTTATTTGGGGGGGTCGGAAACACCATATATTTT.

The rearrangement joins TRBV5-1 to TRBJ1-2; possibly TRBD1 for D (5 bases). CDR3 length equals 17 residues. Trimming left V 5 bases short and J 0 bases short, with 20 bases between. Germline V gene data show CDR1 as SGHRS and CDR2 as YFSETQ. The CDR3 DNA is TGCGCCAGCAGGGCCAAAGGGGCTCAGAGCCCTAACTATGGCTACACCTTC. This sequence encodes CASRAKGAQSPNYGYTF.

This chain joins TRBV2 and TRBJ2-3; D perhaps matches TRBD2 (5 bases). Germline CDR1 SNHLY, CDR2 FYNNEI. The CDR3 has 17 amino acids. The V and J ends lost 6 bases and 1 base respectively, with 20 bases between them. The DNA of the CDR3 is TGTGCCAGCAGGGAACACGTATCGGGGTACGGCACAGATACGCAGTATTTT. It codes for CASREHVSGYGTDTQYF.

The chain employs TRBV6-1 and TRBJ1-1, with TRBD1 as a possible D gene (5 bases). V lost 2 bases and J 4 bases, leaving 11 bases between the germline ends. Germline V gene sequence: CDR1 MNHNS, CDR2 SASEGT. The CDR3 is made up of 14 amino acids. CDR3 in amino acids: CASSELGGVTEAFF. CDR3 sequence (DNA): TGTGCCAGCAGTGAATTGGGGGGGGTCACTGAAGCTTTCTTT.

This chain uses TRBV29-1 with TRBJ1-3, with a weak D call TRBD1 (6 bases). The CDR3 runs 15 residues. V was clipped by 3 bases and J by 7 bases, with 19 bases between them. In germline, CDR1 is SQVTM, CDR2 ANQGSEA. CDR3 in DNA: TGCAGCGTTGAGGACCGACAGGAGTGGTGGAACACCATATATTTT. It is translated as CSVEDRQEWWNTIYF.

This chain links TRBV6-6 with TRBJ1-1; D is unresolved. Germline-derived CDR1 and CDR2 are MNHNY and SVGAGI (reference sequence). The CDR3 sequence is 14 residues long. V was clipped by 6 bases and J by 0 bases, with 11 bases between them. In DNA, the CDR3 is TGTGCCAGCAGGAAAGGATCAGTGAACACTGAAGCTTTCTTT. Its protein product is CASRKGSVNTEAFF.

The chain joins TRBV7-9 to TRBJ1-4; 7 nucleotides line up with TRBD1. The ends lost 1 base at V and 4 bases at J; junction bases unmatched: 9. The CDR3 is 17 amino acids. The germline V gene has CDR1 SEHNR and CDR2 FQNEAQ (reference sequence). The CDR3 reads CASSLGQGPPVNEKLFF. In DNA, the CDR3 is TGTGCCAGCAGCTTAGGACAGGGCCCACCGGTTAATGAAAAACTGTTTTTT.

This clone was observed a handful of times. The V gene is TRBV30, the J gene TRBJ1-1; D is unclear. The CDR3 is 13 residues long. CDR1 GTSNPN and CDR2 SVGIG come from the germline V gene (reference sequence). V gave up 2 bases and J gave up 6 bases, with 13 bases separating them. The CDR3 sequence is CAWSLYSAAEAFF. For the CDR3, the DNA is TGTGCCTGGAGTCTGTACTCGGCGGCTGAAGCTTTCTTT.

The chain is built from TRBV9 and TRBJ2-7; the D is unclear. V lost 0 bases and J 2 bases, leaving 9 bases between the germline ends. CDR3 size: 14 residues. Germline CDR1 reads SGDLS; CDR2 reads YYNGEE. The CDR3 protein is CASSVDPGTYEQYF. The CDR3 nucleotides are TGTGCCAGCAGCGTAGACCCAGGAACCTACGAGCAGTACTTC.